The rows below give T cell receptor beta chains drawn from one sample of a study of T cells in Graves' hyperthyroidism and ophthalmopathy. TCRdb re-derived calls from the multiplex PCR reads in MiXCR, one entry per CDR3 protein. The repertoire holds fewer than 450,000 distinct CDR3 sequences, with roughly 17% as singletons. The sequencing sample was made of blood. These receptors originate from a woman in her twenties or thirties with Graves' hyperthyroidism that later progressed to Graves' ophthalmopathy. The CDR3 runs from the conserved cysteine through the conserved F or W. A D gene is named only where the DNA matches it firmly. Where a row states a size, it is once, few, many or the class of an expanded clone; other rows omit it.

15	-	-	TRBJ2-7	TRBV4-1	TGCGCCAGCAGCCAAGGAAGGGGATCCTACTTCGAGCAGTACTTC	CASSQGRGSYFEQYF
16	few	-	TRBJ1-4	TRBV6-1	TGTGCCAGCAGTGAAAACCTGGGGGCCGGAGATGAAAAACTGTTTTTT	CASSENLGAGDEKLFF
13	many	TRBD1	TRBJ2-7	TRBV20-1	TGCAGTGCTAGGGACAGGGGTACGTTCGAGCAGTACTTC	CSARDRGTFEQYF
15	many	-	TRBJ2-1	TRBV7-6	TGTGCCAGCAGCCCGTACGAGGTCCCCTCCAATGAGCAGTTCTTC	CASSPYEVPSNEQFF
16	many	TRBD1	TRBJ2-1	TRBV19	TGTGCCAGTAGTTCCTTGGGGACAGGGCTTTACAATGAGCAGTTCTTC	CASSSLGTGLYNEQFF
14	-	-	TRBJ2-1	TRBV19	TGTGCCAGTAGTTCGACTGGCTCCTACAATGAGCAGTTCTTC	CASSSTGSYNEQFF
14	many	-	TRBJ1-1	TRBV12-3/TRBV12-4	TGTGCCAGCACCTCCACAGGGATTACCACTGAAGCTTTCTTT	CASTSTGITTEAFF
16	-	TRBD2	TRBJ2-1	TRBV2	TGTGCCAGCAGCAGGACTAGCGGGGGTGGCTACAATGAGCAGTTCTTC	CASSRTSGGGYNEQFF
13	few	-	TRBJ1-3	TRBV6-6	TGTGCCAGCAGTTACGGCCCTGGAAACACCATATATTTT	CASSYGPGNTIYF
15	many	-	TRBJ2-2	TRBV11-3	TGTGCCAGCAGCGTCCGGACTGCAAACACCGGGGAGCTGTTTTTT	CASSVRTANTGELFF
12	-	-	TRBJ2-1	TRBV20-1	TGCAGTGCTACCGGACCCCTTTATGAGCAGTTCTTC	CSATGPLYEQFF
15	-	-	TRBJ1-4	TRBV19	TGTGCCAGTAGTACCCCTTGGGGGGCTGTCGAAAAACTGTTTTTT	CASSTPWGAVEKLFF
12	many	-	TRBJ1-1	TRBV28	TGTGCCAGCAGTCCTGGACAGACAGAAGCTTTCTTT	CASSPGQTEAFF
14	-	-	TRBJ2-5	TRBV6-1	TGTGCCAGCAGCGACACCCCGGGACAAGAGACCCAGTACTTC	CASSDTPGQETQYF
15	few	-	TRBJ2-2	TRBV5-1	TGCGCCAGCAGCTGGCCGACGGGGAACACCGGGGAGCTGTTTTTT	CASSWPTGNTGELFF
16	few	-	TRBJ1-2	TRBV9	TGTGCCAGCAGCGTAGGGGTCGGGGCGGGTAACTATGGCTACACCTTC	CASSVGVGAGNYGYTF
13	many	TRBD2	TRBJ2-1	TRBV2	TGTGCCAGCAGGGAACAACGCGCGGGGGGGCAGTTCTTC	CASREQRAGGQFF
16	-	-	TRBJ1-1	TRBV5-4	TGTGCCAGCAGCTTGGGCCCCGGACGGGGTCACACTGAAGCTTTCTTT	CASSLGPGRGHTEAFF
17	many	-	TRBJ2-6	TRBV12-3/TRBV12-4	TGTGCCAGCAGTTTAGGGGATACCTACTCTGGGGCCAACGTCCTGACTTTC	CASSLGDTYSGANVLTF
14	-	-	TRBJ2-7	TRBV2	TGTGCCAGCGTGGCGAGGGATAGGGTCGACGAGCAGTACTTC	CASVARDRVDEQYF
16	few	-	TRBJ1-2	TRBV19	TGTGCCAGTAGTACTTTGGAGGACCAAGATTGGTATGGCTACACCTTC	CASSTLEDQDWYGYTF
16	-	-	TRBJ2-5	TRBV20-1	TGCAGTGCTAGAGACTGCCTTATAGGGATAATGGAGACCCAGTACTTC	CSARDCLIGIMETQYF
15	few	-	TRBJ2-5	TRBV5-5	TGTGCCAGCAGCTTGGCACTCGAGTCTGGGGAGACCCAGTACTTC	CASSLALESGETQYF
14	few	TRBD2	TRBJ2-5	TRBV5-1	TGCGCCAGCAGCTGGAGGGGCGGGGGAGAGACCCAGTACTTC	CASSWRGGGETQYF
15	-	TRBD2	TRBJ2-7	TRBV4-1	TGCGCCAGCAGCCAAGTAGCGGGGGGGTTCCACGAGCAGTACTTC	CASSQVAGGFHEQYF
12	few	-	TRBJ2-7	TRBV5-4	TGTGCCACGGGGAACAGTTTTTACGAGCAGTACTTC	CATGNSFYEQYF
16	many	TRBD2	TRBJ2-2	TRBV27	TGTGCCAGCAGAACTGGCCTAGCGGGATACACCGGGGAGCTGTTTTTT	CASRTGLAGYTGELFF
16	-	TRBD1	TRBJ1-6	TRBV27	TGTGCCAGCAGTTTAAACCCGGGACAGCTTCGGCTACCCCTCCACTTT	CASSLNPGQLRLPLHF
13	many	-	TRBJ2-7	TRBV10-2	TGCGCCAGCAGTGAGCCAGACAGACCTTGGCAGTACTTC	CASSEPDRPWQYF
14	many	-	TRBJ2-7	TRBV7-9	TGTGCCAGCAGCAACTCGACAGTTGCCTACGAGCAGTACTTC	CASSNSTVAYEQYF
13	many	TRBD1	TRBJ2-3	TRBV5-5	TGTGCCAGCAGCTTACAGGGGGCAGATACGCAGTATTTT	CASSLQGADTQYF
15	-	-	TRBJ2-7	TRBV19	TGTGCCAGTAGTATAACCGGGAAATTCCCCTACGAGCAGTACTTC	CASSITGKFPYEQYF
19	-	-	TRBJ2-3	TRBV10-3	TGTGCCATCAGCGGCCCACGACAGCTCCCCGGTCTCGACACAGATACGCAGTATTTT	CAISGPRQLPGLDTDTQYF
15	-	-	TRBJ2-5	TRBV29-1	TGCAGCGTTGAAGATCAGGTTCGGCAGCAAGAGACCCAGTACTTC	CSVEDQVRQQETQYF
14	many	-	TRBJ2-3	TRBV12-3/TRBV12-4	TGTGCCAGCAGTTTCCCCCCTCGCACAGATACGCAGTATTTT	CASSFPPRTDTQYF
11	once	-	TRBJ2-5	TRBV24-1	TGTGCCACCGAAACAGAAGAGACCCAGTACTTC	CATETEETQYF
13	many	-	TRBJ1-1	TRBV28	TGTGCCAGCAGTTTATGGGAGAACACTGAAGCTTTCTTT	CASSLWENTEAFF
14	many	TRBD2	TRBJ2-7	TRBV27	TGTGCCAGCACCTCGGGAGGAGGGAGATACGAGCAGTACTTC	CASTSGGGRYEQYF
14	many	-	TRBJ1-6	TRBV9	TGTGCCAGCAGCGTAGAAGACTGGGGATCACCCCTCCACTTT	CASSVEDWGSPLHF
16	many	TRBD1	TRBJ2-2	TRBV12-3/TRBV12-4	TGTGCCAGCAGTTCCTCGGACAGGGGATGGGCCGGGGAGCTGTTTTTT	CASSSSDRGWAGELFF
13	many	TRBD2	TRBJ2-3	TRBV20-1	TGCAGTGCCAGACTAGCGGGGGGAGATACGCAGTATTTT	CSARLAGGDTQYF
16	many	-	TRBJ2-2	TRBV7-9	TGTGCCAGCAGCTTAGTTGTGTCAAGGGACACCGGGGAGCTGTTTTTT	CASSLVVSRDTGELFF
15	medium-sized	TRBD1	TRBJ2-5	TRBV28	TGTGCCAGCAGTTCCACCTCGACAGGGCAAGAAACCCAGTACTTC	CASSSTSTGQETQYF
15	few	-	TRBJ2-1	TRBV19	TGTGCCAGTAGTATGTCAGGCTACCGACGGGATGAGCAGTTCTTC	CASSMSGYRRDEQFF
14	-	-	TRBJ1-2	TRBV4-1	TGCGCCAGCAGCCATGGATCCCCAGGCTATGGCTACACCTTC	CASSHGSPGYGYTF
17	-	-	TRBJ2-7	TRBV15	TGTGCCACCAGCAGAGATCCCCCCGGACAGAACGCCTACGAGCAGTACTTC	CATSRDPPGQNAYEQYF
15	many	-	TRBJ2-5	TRBV18	TGTGCCAGCTCGCCGTTACAGAAAAGCCAAGAGACCCAGTACTTC	CASSPLQKSQETQYF
12	many	-	TRBJ1-1	TRBV6-1	TGTGCCAGCAGTGAATCGATCTTTAAAGCTTTCTTT	CASSESIFKAFF
17	many	-	TRBJ1-2	TRBV29-1	TGCAGCGTTGAAGATCCCCAACCCCAGGGTTTAAGCTATGGCTACACCTTC	CSVEDPQPQGLSYGYTF
14	many	-	TRBJ2-4	TRBV27	TGTGCCAGCAGTTTATTGGGAGCCAAAAACATTCAGTACTTC	CASSLLGAKNIQYF
14	few	-	TRBJ1-1	TRBV5-4	TGTGCCAGCAGCCCCGTTCCGGGGAACACTGAAGCTTTCTTT	CASSPVPGNTEAFF
17	few	-	TRBJ2-1	TRBV3-1	TGTGCCAGCAGCCAAGATCTTAGGGGCAGCTCCTACAATGAGCAGTTCTTC	CASSQDLRGSSYNEQFF
10	many	-	TRBJ1-1	TRBV30	TGTGCCTCGAAGAACACTGAAGCTTTCTTT	CASKNTEAFF
16	few	-	TRBJ2-5	TRBV7-9	TGTGCCAGCAGTATCTTTGGAACAGGTTTCGCAGAGACCCAGTACTTC	CASSIFGTGFAETQYF
15	-	TRBD2	TRBJ2-1	TRBV10-3	TGTGCCACCAGTGACGCCGCGGGGGGTCACAATGAGCAGTTCTTC	CATSDAAGGHNEQFF
13	many	-	TRBJ2-7	TRBV11-2	TGTGCCAGCAGCTCTTCAGGTTACTACGAGCAGTACTTC	CASSSSGYYEQYF
16	many	TRBD2	TRBJ2-2	TRBV10-3	TGTGCCATCAGAAATAGCGGGAGGACGAACACCGGGGAGCTGTTTTTT	CAIRNSGRTNTGELFF
14	many	-	TRBJ2-7	TRBV3-1	TGTGCCAGCAGTCGACCGGGGGCGGTCTACGAGCAGTACTTC	CASSRPGAVYEQYF
15	-	-	TRBJ1-5	TRBV28	TGTGCCAGCAGCATAGCCGACAGCTTCAATCAGCCCCAGCATTTT	CASSIADSFNQPQHF